This T cell receptor beta chain was identified in a study of cytomegalovirus exposure and HLA in healthy donors (dated by TCRdb to the late 2010s). At the level of the whole study: In an earlier analysis of some 550 of the donors, 250 to 350 Gb of sequence data and 90 million to 120 million unique TCR beta sequences from roughly 190 million T cells were reported. Around 330 gigabases of sequencing data and 91 million or so unique TCR sequences made up an early release that covered nearly 650 HLA-typed donors. Of the approximately 400 genotyped donors, 65% to 90% were placed in the genetic ancestry cluster associated with self-reported Caucasian donors. The study aimed to test whether signatures of past pathogen exposure could be identified by cataloging public T cell receptors. The study used immunosequencing to profile the T cell repertoires of hundreds of subjects and linked those repertoires to cytomegalovirus serostatus. A separate validation cohort of roughly 130 different subjects was used in addition to the approximately 640-subject first cohort. The study combined high-throughput TCR immunosequencing, statistical association of individual TCRs with disease status, and machine learning to predict cytomegalovirus infection status. A later analysis re-analyzed previously published TCR beta repertoires from about 730 donors and added high-resolution HLA genotyping to study TCR occurrence patterns. The later analysis used no new phenotypic data to find candidate immune exposures, relying instead on TCR beta sequences and their occurrence across donors. An earlier analysis of several hundred of the donors applied high-throughput TCR beta sequencing to assess whether each TCR beta V gene segment acted as functional or pseudogenic. Donor age, sex, ethnicity and CMV serostatus were compiled together with the repertoire data. A later genetic analysis used genome-wide SNP genotypes for about three fifths of the 666 donors, treating that subset as a discovery cohort. All discovery cohort repertoires had been generated on a single sequencing platform. HLA typing included class I and class II loci at four-digit resolution. The number of typed donors differed by locus: roughly 620-630 for A, B, C, DRB1 and DQB1; approximately 530 for DQA1; 600 to 610 for DPA1; and approximately 450 for DPB1. Several DR-DQ haplotypes were handled as single units for association and clustering, since linkage in the cohort was strong. Among about 390 genotyped donors of the cohort, an average of approximately 240,000 unique TCR beta nucleotide sequences were sequenced per donor, roughly a sixth of them non-productive. Overall results and qualifications from the work: In vitro tests confirmed that a few of the cytomegalovirus-associated TCR beta chains recognize cytomegalovirus antigens. A later analysis associated about 18,000 TCR beta sequences with specific HLA alleles at a false discovery rate of 0.05. In the study, approximately 160 TCR beta chains were listed as associated with cytomegalovirus. According to the authors, the approach could potentially be generalized to other disease states and immunological phenotypes. In a later analysis, most CMV-associated TCR beta chains were found to appear HLA-restricted, with HLA associations seemingly driven largely by CMV exposure. The earlier analysis of 450 to 700 of the donors excluded over 15 rarely observed V segments, including chromosome 9 orphons, because counts were too low. Strong co-occurrence of HLA alleles, especially DR and DQ, made assigning TCR associations to individual alleles difficult. Because the 87-base-pair reads could not distinguish some IMGT-functional V segments, including TRBV6-2 and TRBV6-3, those segments were excluded. A later analysis reported that several top co-occurrence clusters appeared linked to parvovirus B19, influenza, CMV and Epstein-Barr virus. In a later analysis, HLA-associated TCR beta chains showed more clonal expansion and lower generation probabilities than non-associated chains that were equally common. HLA typing was unavailable for some donors at each locus, so association tests used only the typed subset. Roughly uniform sequencing depth across donors was assumed in presence/absence analyses, although this assumption may not hold. The sequencing pipeline was judged likely to have produced a cluster of highly shared sequence variants as a technical artifact. A further reported finding was that TCR beta sequences accurately predicted the HLA-A and HLA-B alleles for most subjects in the first cohort. Immune exposure information for the cohort was limited to CMV serostatus. Correlated functional status among segregating V segments might be attributable to linkage disequilibrium, but an unknown experimental factor could not be ruled out. Across donors, most TCR sequences were observed very rarely, whereas some public TCRs were present in many individuals. In an earlier analysis of about 540 of the donors, most TCR beta V segments were observed in productive rearrangements about 87% or about 30% of the time, broadly matching IMGT annotations. In a later genetic analysis, a missense DCLRE1C variant was associated with V-gene and J-gene trimming of TCR beta chains, and the association was replicated in an independent cohort. In both the original and validation cohorts, the classifier was reported to diagnose cytomegalovirus status with high specificity and sensitivity. This cohort had only TCR beta chains sequenced, and the lack of alpha or paired-chain data limited which features could be detected. In a later analysis, the rate of TCR association differed among HLA loci, with DRB1 alleles having the most associated TCRs and HLA-C alleles having the fewest. According to a later genetic analysis, donors in an Asian-associated ancestry cluster had fewer N-insertions in productive TCRs than the approximately 670-donor mean.

The cohort was made up of approximately 670 healthy bone marrow donors. At the time of sampling, every cohort member was nominally healthy, though immune exposures that went unrecorded were likely present. The donor was CMV seronegative and was included in the group of several hundred seronegative cohort members. A peripheral blood sample was collected from each donor, and TCR beta sequencing was performed on peripheral blood mononuclear cells. Genomic DNA was extracted from the blood cell samples with the Qiagen DNeasy Blood Extraction Kit. As concerns this clone: Which antigen it targets is not known. Germline and junction disagree at one end, which may indicate a read error.

The CDR3 spans 16 residues, from the cysteine through the phenylalanine. The entry retains the CDR3 DNA only, 48 bases that are in frame from base 1. Looking up the germline V gene (reference sequence) yields CDR1 SSHAT and CDR2 FNYEAQ. Libraries were made using the immunoSEQ multiplex PCR assay. The multiplex PCR relied on a mix of 60 forward primers for TCR Vbeta segments and 13 reverse primers for TCR Jbeta segments. A multiplex PCR assay on genomic DNA amplified the CDR3 region of rearranged TCR beta genes. The Illumina HiSeq System was used to sequence the amplified TCR beta libraries as 87-base-pair reads. The authors' pipeline ran thus. A later analysis counted some 74 million unique TCR beta chains across the 650 to 700 repertoires, and 10 million to 12 million of these chains were shared by at least two donors. Raw reads were error-corrected and collapsed into unique sequences with a nearest-neighbor algorithm that merged closely related sequences to remove PCR and sequencing errors. Alignment of CDR3 sequences to IMGT reference sequences was used to assign V, D and J gene segments. For a sequence to be retained, a match of at least six nucleotides was required to both a V gene segment and a J gene segment. A rearrangement was called productive if the CDR3 had no stop codons and remained in frame with V and J, and every other rearrangement was called non-productive. Following IMGT convention, CDR3 was defined as the stretch from the second conserved V-encoded cysteine up to the conserved J-encoded phenylalanine. The earlier analysis of about 570 of the donors excluded any sequence lacking an unambiguous match to a single V gene segment. An earlier analysis of 500 to 600 of the donors classified V segments as functional when productive rearrangements were above 56.7% and as segregating when the standard deviation between donors was above 5%. A statistical classification framework was built to diagnose cytomegalovirus status from the catalog of TCR beta chain sequences. In a later analysis, TCR nucleotide sequences were compared against IMGT/GENE-DB human TR gene sequences so that V and J genes could be assigned. In a later analysis, CDR3 sequences and most-parsimonious VDJ recombination scenarios were assigned using the TCRdist pipeline. A later analysis defined each TCR beta chain by its CDR3 amino acid sequence plus V-gene family, and excluded reads lacking a unique V-gene family. To address suspected cross-contamination and a sequencing artifact, a later analysis removed some 620 highly shared, low-generation-probability nucleotide sequences. A later analysis calculated a clonal expansion index for each public chain from normalized within-repertoire ranks of inferred template counts. In a later analysis, generation probabilities were computed using a VDJ recombination model fitted to out-of-frame rearrangements, and the results were checked against IGoR. In a later analysis, hypergeometric tests were used to score TCR-TCR, TCR-HLA and TCR-CMV co-occurrence, with a repertoire-size bias correction applied to TCR pairs. False discovery rates were estimated in a later analysis by permuting HLA or CMV assignments 20 times. In a later analysis, co-occurring TCRs were grouped with DBSCAN, and TCRdist sequence similarity was added when clustering was performed within HLA-allele-positive subsets. Co-occurrence clustering excluded repertoires with fewer than 30,000 or more than 120,000 public chains, plus five with anomalous nucleotide sharing. TCRdb carries this immuneACCESS record with in-frame sequences only. Its versions omit some clonotypes, under half of them owing to an unresolved V gene in the studies checked, with the rest unexplained. For V, J and clone size, that table is used; D and trimming come from the DNA. The sample profile shows 100,000 to 150,000 clones; 78% of them were found once. The ten largest clones add up to just under 6.5% of the sample.

This receptor was obtained from a woman in her forties in good health and CMV-seronegative. Specimen: PBMCs. Recombination linked TRBV7-7 to TRBJ2-3, and 7 junctional nucleotides match TRBD2. The CDR3 in this case is CASSPGSSGGTDTQYF. The sequence in DNA is TGTGCTAGCAGCCCGGGTAGCAGCGGGGGCACAGATACGCAGTATTTT.